The 18 T cell receptor beta chains below all came from one sample that was sequenced in a study of T cell responses to AZD1222 COVID-19 vaccine. Using immunoSEQ multiplex PCR, the repertoire was profiled, and TCRdb retains in-frame clones only, with some absent. The table includes about 92,000 clones, 80% to 90% detected once. The sequencing here drew on peripheral blood, taken on day 0 of AZD1222 vaccination. The receptors originated from an adult in good health.

The chain joins TRBV9 to TRBJ1-2; D is unresolved. The V and J ends lost 4 bases and 8 bases respectively, with 12 bases between them. Germline V gene data show CDR1 as SGDLS and CDR2 as YYNGEE. This CDR3 is built from 12 residues. Here the CDR3 reads CASSPPGQGYTF. The CDR3, as DNA: TGTGCCAGCAGCCCCCCGGGCCAGGGCTACACCTTC.

This chain uses TRBV6-4 with TRBJ1-1; D possibly corresponds to TRBD1 (6 bases). Germline V CDR1 and CDR2: MRHNA, SNTAGT. V was clipped by 6 bases and J by 5 bases, with 13 bases between them. The CDR3 length is 13 residues. The CDR3 reads CASSLEGGTEAFF. In nucleotides, the CDR3 is TGTGCCAGCAGCCTAGAGGGGGGAACTGAAGCTTTCTTT.

The V and J genes are TRBV5-1 and TRBJ2-3; D is undetermined. CDR1 and CDR2 (germline): SGHRS, YFSETQ. V was shortened by 4 bases and J by 0 bases, with 12 bases between the two germline ends. The CDR3 covers 15 residues. CDR3 sequence: CASSIDNHSTDTQYF. The CDR3 nucleotides read TGCGCCAGCAGCATAGACAACCATAGCACAGATACGCAGTATTTT.

The gene calls are TRBV7-6 and TRBJ1-3; possible D gene TRBD1, 5 bases. Germline assignment: CDR1 SGHVS and CDR2 FNYEAQ. V was cut by 1 base and J by 3 bases, with 10 bases left in between. This CDR3 has 15 residues. This CDR3 reads CASSLESRVGNTIYF. DNA of the CDR3: TGTGCCAGCAGCTTAGAGTCCAGGGTTGGAAACACCATATATTTT.

The chain combines TRBV2 with TRBJ1-5; tentative D call: TRBD1 (6 bases). Trimming took 8 bases from V and 3 from J, leaving 14 bases between them. Germline CDR1 reads SNHLY; CDR2 reads FYNNEI. The CDR3 has 14 amino acids. This CDR3 is CASQYDRNNQPQHF. The CDR3 nucleotides read TGTGCCAGCCAATACGACAGGAACAATCAGCCCCAGCATTTT.

J is TRBJ1-2 and V is TRBV5-5; 10 bases map to TRBD1. The CDR3 is 14 amino acids. The germline V gene encodes CDR1 SGHKS and CDR2 YYEKEE (reference sequence). The trim removed 3 bases at V and 3 bases at J, leaving 2 bases unmatched. The CDR3: CASSSGTGDYGYTF. The CDR3 DNA reads as TGTGCCAGCAGCTCGGGGACAGGGGACTATGGCTACACCTTC.

The chain carries TRBV4-1 and TRBJ2-7; D uncertain. The CDR3 consists of 14 residues. V was clipped by 3 bases and J by 2 bases, with 11 bases between them. Germline loops: CDR1 MGHRA, CDR2 YSYEKL. The CDR3 nucleotides are TGCGCCAGCAGCCACCCGGGCCCGCCCTACGAGCAGTACTTC. Residues: CASSHPGPPYEQYF.

This rearrangement joins TRBV2 to TRBJ1-4; 7 nucleotides line up with TRBD1. V gave up 7 bases and J gave up 3 bases; unmatched junction bases: 5. The CDR3 spans 14 residues. The V gene's germline CDR1 is SNHLY and CDR2 FYNNEI. CDR3 amino acids: CASIRQGSNEKLFF. The CDR3 coding sequence is TGTGCCAGCATTCGACAGGGATCTAATGAAAAACTGTTTTTT.

The chain combines TRBV30 with TRBJ1-1; D remains unclear. V was cut by 0 bases and J by 0 bases, with 8 bases left in between. The CDR3 is 14 amino acids. Germline V CDR1 and CDR2: GTSNPN, SVGIG (reference sequence). This chain's CDR3 is CAWSVGDLNTEAFF. CDR3 coding DNA: TGTGCCTGGAGTGTAGGAGATTTGAACACTGAAGCTTTCTTT.

The chain employs TRBV24-1 and TRBJ2-5; 11 bases map to TRBD2. The V gene end was trimmed by 4 bases and the J gene end by 5 bases; junction bases not matched to a gene: 8. Germline V gene sequence: CDR1 KGHDR, CDR2 SFDVKD. This CDR3 comprises 16 residues. The CDR3 is CATSDLTSGTSETQYF. Written as DNA, the CDR3 is TGTGCCACCAGTGACCTGACTAGCGGGACTTCGGAGACCCAGTACTTC.

DNA of the CDR3: TGTGCCAGCAGTTTAATCGGACGCCAGAACACTGAAGCTTTCTTT. Its protein product is CASSLIGRQNTEAFF. This chain links TRBV27 with TRBJ1-1; D not resolved. Per germline, CDR1 MNHEY and CDR2 SMNVEV (reference sequence). The V end was cut by 2 bases, the J end by 1 base, with 11 bases between. This CDR3 comprises 15 residues.

This clone was seen just once. The chain couples TRBV19 to TRBJ1-2; TRBD1 is a possible D gene (5 bases). The CDR3 loop spans 13 amino acids. In germline, CDR1 is LNHDA, CDR2 SQIVND (reference sequence). V lost 2 bases to trimming and J lost 8 bases, with 12 bases between them. The CDR3, as DNA: TGTGCCAGTAGTATAAAAGGGGAGAGAGGCTACACCTTC. Translation gives CASSIKGERGYTF.

A few counts support this clone. The chain is built from TRBV21-1 and TRBJ2-7. TRBV21-1 is shown as a pseudogene. This CDR3 has 13 residues. CDR3 loop: CASSKGRAYEQYF. The CDR3 region has the DNA TGTGCCAGCAGCAAAGGCAGAGCCTACGAGCAGTACTTC.

This chain uses TRBV5-1 with TRBJ1-1, with no clear D. The CDR3 loop spans 16 amino acids. Germline CDR1 SGHRS, CDR2 YFSETQ. V was trimmed by 0 bases and J by 1 base, leaving 13 bases between them. The CDR3 DNA reads as TGCGCCAGCAGCTTGGACCGGGCGTTAGAGAACACTGAAGCTTTCTTT. Protein sequence: CASSLDRALENTEAFF.

The rearrangement uses TRBV2 and TRBJ1-3, with D unresolved. The CDR3 covers 15 residues. With 4 bases removed from V and 0 bases from J, the gap between germline ends came to 10 bases. Looked up from germline, CDR1 is SNHLY and CDR2 is FYNNEI. The CDR3 bases are TGTGCCAGCAGTGTGACTGCCGGCTCTGGAAACACCATATATTTT. Amino acids: CASSVTAGSGNTIYF.

The V and J genes are TRBV5-6 and TRBJ2-2; D remains ambiguous. Germline V gene data show CDR1 as SGHDT and CDR2 as YYEEEE. V lost 2 bases, J lost 1 base, and 3 bases lay in between. This CDR3 comprises 13 residues. The CDR3 DNA sequence: TGTGCCAGCAGCTTTCTGAACACCGGGGAGCTGTTTTTT. It specifies CASSFLNTGELFF.

This clone was counted between two and nine times. The chain combines TRBV30 with TRBJ1-5; TRBD1 is a possible D gene (5 bases). Trimming removed 5 bases at V and 6 bases at J, with 11 bases between. The CDR3 length is 12 residues. Germline CDR1 GTSNPN, CDR2 SVGIG (reference sequence). The CDR3 DNA sequence: TGTGCCTGGGACAGTGGGGGTCAGCCCCAGCATTTT. As protein: CAWDSGGQPQHF.

V usage is TRBV7-2 and J usage is TRBJ2-5, with 7 positions matching TRBD2. This CDR3 has 15 amino acids. Per germline, CDR1 SGHTA and CDR2 FQGNSA. With 1 base clipped from V and 4 bases from J, the junction kept 6 bases outside the gene matches. CDR3 in amino acids: CASSLGTGRGETQYF. CDR3 coding DNA: TGTGCCAGCAGCTTAGGGACGGGGAGGGGAGAGACCCAGTACTTC.